The 5 T cell receptor beta chains below were found in one sample sequenced in a study of cytomegalovirus exposure and HLA in healthy donors. The PCR used 60 Vbeta and 13 Jbeta primers. Some clones are missing from TCRdb's copy, which holds only in-frame ones; the method was immunoSEQ multiplex PCR. Seen here are 110,000 or so clones, 65% to 85% observed once, and the top ten hold around 5.8%. Input material: PBMCs. Every receptor here comes from a woman between 25 and 40 years old in good health and CMV-seropositive.

The J gene is TRBJ2-5, the V gene TRBV5-1; no clear D gene. There are 12 residues in the CDR3. Trimming left V 0 bases short and J 2 bases short, with 2 bases between. From germline, CDR1 is SGHRS and CDR2 YFSETQ. Here the CDR3 reads CASSLVQETQYF. CDR3 nucleotides: TGCGCCAGCAGCTTGGTACAAGAGACCCAGTACTTC.

The rearrangement uses TRBV19 and TRBJ2-4; the match to TRBD1 covers 8 bases. Germline-derived CDR1 and CDR2 are LNHDA and SQIVND (reference sequence). V lost 7 bases, J lost 8 bases, and 7 bases stayed unmatched. The CDR3 is 13 amino acids. CDR3 nucleotides: TGTGCCAGTACCGGACAGGGTCAGCACATTCAGTACTTC. This codes for CASTGQGQHIQYF.

V usage is TRBV6-5 and J usage is TRBJ1-2, with 7 bases fitting TRBD1. After removal of 2 bases from V and 3 bases from J, the junction contained 3 bases not matched to a gene. This CDR3 region has 14 residues. The germline V gene encodes CDR1 MNHEY and CDR2 SVGAGI. The CDR3 DNA sequence: TGTGCCAGCAGTTACGCAGGGGGACACTATGGCTACACCTTC. This codes for CASSYAGGHYGYTF.

The CDR3 protein is CASSLRVGNTEAFF. The DNA of the CDR3 is TGTGCCAGTAGTCTCAGGGTCGGGAACACTGAAGCTTTCTTT. The V gene is TRBV19, the J gene TRBJ1-1, with D tentatively TRBD1 (5 bases). Trimming took off 5 bases at V and 1 base at J, with 11 bases between the two ends. CDR3 size: 14 residues. Per germline, CDR1 LNHDA and CDR2 SQIVND (reference sequence).

CDR3 loop: CAWSAGDSASNYGYTF. The CDR3 DNA is TGTGCCTGGAGCGCTGGCGACAGTGCTAGTAACTATGGCTACACCTTC. The chain employs TRBV30 and TRBJ1-2; D perhaps matches TRBD1 (5 bases). Trimming removed 3 bases from V and 1 base from J, with 18 bases in between. Germline V CDR1 and CDR2: GTSNPN, SVGIG (reference sequence). The CDR3 spans 16 residues.